A single sample is the source of the 27 T cell receptor beta chains below, sequenced in a study of CD8+ T cells in alopecia areata. Extracted RNA was reverse transcribed into cDNA, the sequencing template. Repertoires were generated with immunoSEQ multiplex PCR, while TCRdb's copy carries only in-frame clones and drops some. The data contain roughly 150,000 clones, 40% to 65% of them singletons. The sample was CD8+ T cells sorted from blood, taken at week 0. The receptors were gathered from a human donor with alopecia areata.

This clone showed up just a few times. Other DNA variants within this sample encode the same CDR3. This sequence joins TRBV29-1 and TRBJ1-1; maybe TRBD1 (5 bases). V lost 3 bases and J 5 bases, leaving 10 bases between the germline ends. There are 12 residues in the CDR3. CDR1 is SQVTM, CDR2 ANQGSEA, per germline. As DNA, the CDR3 is TGCAGCGTTGATGGAGGGGATACTGAAGCTTTCTTT. It translates to CSVDGGDTEAFF.

V is TRBV7-6 and J is TRBJ2-5; maybe TRBD1 (6 bases). The CDR3 loop spans 16 amino acids. The germline V and J ends were trimmed by 1 base and 5 bases, with 17 bases remaining between them. Per the germline V gene, CDR1 is SGHVS and CDR2 is FNYEAQ. CDR3 loop: CASSLDGGRGVETQYF. CDR3 coding DNA: TGTGCCAGCAGCTTAGATGGGGGCCGAGGAGTGGAGACCCAGTACTTC. The variable domain in full, completed from reference TRBV7-6 and TRBJ2-5, reads GAGVSQSPRYKVTKRGQDVALRCDPISGHVSLYWYRQALGQGPEFLTYFNYEAQQDKSGLPNDRFSAERPEGSISTLTIQRTEQRDSAMYRCASSLDGGRGVETQYFGPGTRLLVL.

With respect to this clone: The sample holds other DNA sequences that translate to the same CDR3. The chain has TRBV25-1 and TRBJ2-7; D not resolved. This CDR3 is built from 11 residues. Germline assignment: CDR1 MGHDK and CDR2 SYGVNS. V was trimmed by 6 bases and J by 3 bases, leaving 6 bases between them. The CDR3 is CASRVGYEQYF. The CDR3 DNA is TGTGCCAGCAGGGTAGGCTACGAGCAGTACTTC.

A few counts support this clone. The chain combines TRBV19 with TRBJ2-1; D is unresolved. CDR1 LNHDA and CDR2 SQIVND come from the germline V gene (reference sequence). The ends were cut back, 4 bases at V and 0 bases at J, with 10 bases in the middle. The CDR3 runs to 15 residues. In DNA, the CDR3 is TGTGCCAGTAGTAATCTATGGGGCTCCTACAATGAGCAGTTCTTC. This encodes CASSNLWGSYNEQFF.

This sequence joins TRBV20-1 and TRBJ1-2; no reliable D call. This CDR3 has 11 residues. Germline V gene lookup returns CDR1 DFQATT and CDR2 SNEGSKA (reference sequence). Trimming took 3 bases from V and 8 from J, leaving 10 bases between them. Here the CDR3 reads CSASRKAGYTF. The DNA of the CDR3 is TGCAGTGCTAGTAGGAAGGCGGGCTACACCTTC.

V gene TRBV7-2 combines with J gene TRBJ2-6; TRBD2 agrees at 8 bases. This CDR3 region has 17 residues. J lost 1 base, V lost 3 bases, and 5 bases had no gene match. Per the germline V gene, CDR1 is SGHTA and CDR2 is FQGNSA. The CDR3 loop reads CASSLGLVASGANVLTF. In DNA, the CDR3 is TGTGCCAGCAGCTTGGGACTAGTGGCATCTGGGGCCAACGTCCTGACTTTC.

The chain joins TRBV7-6 to TRBJ2-5; D perhaps matches TRBD1 (7 bases). Germline V gives CDR1 SGHVS, CDR2 FNYEAQ. The CDR3 sequence is 15 residues long. Trimming stripped 3 bases from V and 1 base from J, with 12 bases between. The CDR3, as DNA: TGTGCCAGCAGCTTTACGCAGGGGGGCCAAGAGACCCAGTACTTC. This sequence encodes CASSFTQGGQETQYF. Looking up the rest from reference TRBV7-6 and TRBJ2-5 gives the full variable domain: GAGVSQSPRYKVTKRGQDVALRCDPISGHVSLYWYRQALGQGPEFLTYFNYEAQQDKSGLPNDRFSAERPEGSISTLTIQRTEQRDSAMYRCASSFTQGGQETQYFGPGTRLLVL.

The V call is TRBV27, the J call TRBJ2-1; 7 nucleotides line up with TRBD1. V gave up 2 bases and J gave up 10 bases; unmatched junction bases: 5. CDR3 length: 13 residues. Per germline, CDR1 MNHEY and CDR2 SMNVEV (reference sequence). CDR3 sequence (DNA): TGTGCCAGCAGTTTAGTGACAGGGAACGAGCAGTTCTTC. Translation: CASSLVTGNEQFF.

The chain uses TRBV27 and TRBJ2-3; D is uncertain. Trimming stripped 1 base from V and 2 bases from J, with 4 bases between. The length of the CDR3 is 13 residues. Germline lookup yields CDR1 MNHEY and CDR2 SMNVEV (reference sequence). CDR3 sequence: CASSLWLTDTQYF. CDR3 in DNA: TGTGCCAGCAGTTTATGGCTCACAGATACGCAGTATTTT.

The J gene is TRBJ1-1, the V gene TRBV6-5; D remains unclear. Germline lookup yields CDR1 MNHEY and CDR2 SVGAGI. The CDR3 extends over 12 amino acids. The V end was cut by 10 bases, the J end by 7 bases, with 16 bases between. As DNA, the CDR3 is TGTGCCACCCTGGACCCTACCGATGAAGCTTTCTTT. Residues: CATLDPTDEAFF.

The rearrangement uses TRBV10-2 and TRBJ1-2; D is unresolved. Trimming cost V 1 base and J 0 bases, with 9 bases left between them. The CDR3 has 15 residues. Per germline, CDR1 WSHSY and CDR2 SAAADI. Here the CDR3 DNA reads TGCGCCAGCAGTGAGTTTGTACCCTCTAACTATGGCTACACCTTC. Translating gives CASSEFVPSNYGYTF.

The chain couples TRBV20-1 to TRBJ2-7; D gene unclear. With 5 bases removed from V and 6 bases from J, the gap between germline ends came to 5 bases. Looked up from germline, CDR1 is DFQATT and CDR2 is SNEGSKA (reference sequence). The CDR3 runs to 9 residues. CDR3 coding DNA: TGCAGTGCTGTGAGCGAGCAGTACTTC. Protein: CSAVSEQYF.

The chain employs TRBV19 and TRBJ1-2; D is undetermined. This CDR3 is built from 13 residues. Trimming took off 6 bases at V and 3 bases at J, with 11 bases between the two ends. Germline loops: CDR1 LNHDA, CDR2 SQIVND (reference sequence). DNA for the CDR3: TGTGCCAGTAGAGACCTGGCGGACTATGGCTACACCTTC. Encoded protein: CASRDLADYGYTF.

The chain couples TRBV27 to TRBJ2-5; 13 positions agree with TRBD2. The V gene's germline CDR1 is MNHEY and CDR2 SMNVEV (reference sequence). The CDR3 length is 16 residues. Trimming at V came to 7 bases and at J to 4 bases, leaving 9 bases not matched to a gene. CDR3 DNA: TGTGCCAGCACAGGAACTAGCGGGGGGGACGCAGAGACCCAGTACTTC. As protein: CASTGTSGGDAETQYF.

This sequence joins TRBV29-1 and TRBJ1-3; D is perhaps TRBD1 (6 bases). Germline V gene data show CDR1 as SQVTM and CDR2 as ANQGSEA. V lost 4 bases and J 4 bases, leaving 17 bases between the germline ends. The CDR3 consists of 15 residues. CDR3 amino acids: CSVVDSPLEGNTIYF. In DNA form, the CDR3 reads TGCAGCGTTGTGGACAGCCCCCTGGAGGGAAACACCATATATTTT.

In this sample, this clone turned up a few times. CDR3 coding DNA: TGTGCCACCAGCGGCGCTAGCGGGGAATTAGATACGCAGTATTTT. This encodes CATSGASGELDTQYF. The rearrangement links TRBV15 to TRBJ2-3; TRBD2 agrees at 9 bases. V lost 5 bases, J lost 5 bases, and 8 bases stayed unmatched. Germline V CDR1 and CDR2: LNHNV, YYDKDF (reference sequence). The length of the CDR3 is 15 residues.

This chain uses TRBV5-1 with TRBJ2-1; D may be TRBD1 or TRBD2 (6 bases each). Germline V lookup: CDR1 SGHRS, CDR2 YFSETQ. The ends were cut back, 4 bases at V and 6 bases at J, with 14 bases in the middle. The CDR3 spans 14 residues. CDR3 nucleotides: TGCGCCAGCAGCCCGCCGACGGGGGCCAATGAGCAGTTCTTC. Translation gives CASSPPTGANEQFF.

The V gene is TRBV7-9, the J gene TRBJ2-6, with 11 bases lining up with TRBD1. This CDR3 has 18 residues. CDR1 is SEHNR and CDR2 is FQNEAQ in the germline V gene (reference sequence). The trim removed 5 bases at V and 0 bases at J, leaving 6 bases unmatched. DNA for the CDR3: TGTGCCAGCAGCCCGGGACAGGGGGAACCCTCTGGGGCCAACGTCCTGACTTTC. Amino acid sequence: CASSPGQGEPSGANVLTF.

This clone was recorded many times. This chain joins TRBV27 and TRBJ1-1; 10 bases match TRBD1. Germline V gene lookup returns CDR1 MNHEY and CDR2 SMNVEV (reference sequence). The CDR3 has 14 residues. V trimming: 5 bases; J trimming: 4 bases; junction bases outside the gene matches: 4. DNA of the CDR3: TGTGCCAGCAGTCCCCGGACAGGGGGCACTGAAGCTTTCTTT. It codes for CASSPRTGGTEAFF.

This clone appeared a few times. The V and J genes are TRBV7-8 and TRBJ2-1; maybe TRBD1 (5 bases). V lost 4 bases and J 9 bases, leaving 16 bases between the germline ends. This CDR3 is 14 amino acids long. The germline CDR1 and CDR2 sequences are SGHVS and FQNEAQ. This chain's CDR3 is CASSSDTLVSEQFF. Written as DNA, the CDR3 is TGTGCCAGCAGCTCGGACACCCTCGTCTCTGAGCAGTTCTTC.

There are a few counts of this clone. This chain connects TRBV7-2 to TRBJ2-3; D unclear. V shed 2 bases and J shed 1 base, with 10 bases lying between them. Germline V CDR1 and CDR2: SGHTA, FQGNSA. This CDR3 region has 15 residues. Here the CDR3 DNA reads TGTGCCAGCAGCTTATTCGATGGAGGCACAGATACGCAGTATTTT. Protein: CASSLFDGGTDTQYF.

The chain combines TRBV30 with TRBJ1-1, with 12 nucleotides matching TRBD1. This CDR3 is 17 amino acids long. The ends lost 3 bases at V and 4 bases at J; junction bases unmatched: 12. Germline V gene lookup returns CDR1 GTSNPN and CDR2 SVGIG (reference sequence). The CDR3 nucleotides read TGTGCCTGGAGGGGCACCGGGGACAGGGGGCGTTTCACTGAAGCTTTCTTT. Its protein product is CAWRGTGDRGRFTEAFF.

The chain links TRBV10-3 to TRBJ2-3, with 9 positions matching TRBD1. Germline CDR1 ENHRY, CDR2 SYGVKD. J lost 3 bases, V lost 5 bases, and 9 bases had no gene match. This CDR3 comprises 16 residues. The chain's CDR3 is CAISKGTGMSTDTQYF. The CDR3 DNA sequence: TGTGCCATCAGTAAGGGGACAGGGATGTCGACAGATACGCAGTATTTT.

The rearrangement joins TRBV5-6 to TRBJ1-5; D is perhaps TRBD1 (6 bases). Germline V gene lookup returns CDR1 SGHDT and CDR2 YYEEEE. V shed 3 bases and J shed 2 bases, with 9 bases lying between them. The CDR3 has 14 amino acids. CDR3 DNA sequence: TGTGCCAGCAGCTCACAGGGCCGCAATCAGCCCCAGCATTTT. Its translation: CASSSQGRNQPQHF.

This clone was recorded a few times. The chain uses TRBV15 and TRBJ2-1; D is undetermined. Trimming stripped 9 bases from V and 4 bases from J, with 10 bases between. CDR1 is LNHNV, CDR2 YYDKDF, per germline (reference sequence). The CDR3 runs to 12 residues. The CDR3 spells CATSEQYNEQFF. DNA of the CDR3: TGTGCCACGAGTGAGCAATACAATGAGCAGTTCTTC.

This clone has ten or more counts. The genes are TRBV6-5 and TRBJ2-3; 14 nucleotides agree with TRBD2. With V trimmed by 5 bases and J by 6 bases, 4 bases remained unmatched. Germline V CDR1 and CDR2: MNHEY, SVGAGI. The CDR3 consists of 15 residues. The CDR3 sequence is CASSRTSGGSDTQYF. In DNA, the CDR3 is TGTGCCAGCAGTCGGACTAGCGGGGGGTCTGATACGCAGTATTTT.

This clone has just a few counts. V usage is TRBV25-1 and J usage is TRBJ1-1, with TRBD1 as a possible D gene (6 bases). This CDR3 region has 11 residues. V was trimmed by 7 bases and J by 10 bases, leaving 13 bases between them. Looked up from germline, CDR1 is MGHDK and CDR2 is SYGVNS. CDR3 sequence reads: CASKVGGIAFF. The DNA for the CDR3 is TGTGCCAGCAAGGTAGGGGGGATAGCTTTCTTT.